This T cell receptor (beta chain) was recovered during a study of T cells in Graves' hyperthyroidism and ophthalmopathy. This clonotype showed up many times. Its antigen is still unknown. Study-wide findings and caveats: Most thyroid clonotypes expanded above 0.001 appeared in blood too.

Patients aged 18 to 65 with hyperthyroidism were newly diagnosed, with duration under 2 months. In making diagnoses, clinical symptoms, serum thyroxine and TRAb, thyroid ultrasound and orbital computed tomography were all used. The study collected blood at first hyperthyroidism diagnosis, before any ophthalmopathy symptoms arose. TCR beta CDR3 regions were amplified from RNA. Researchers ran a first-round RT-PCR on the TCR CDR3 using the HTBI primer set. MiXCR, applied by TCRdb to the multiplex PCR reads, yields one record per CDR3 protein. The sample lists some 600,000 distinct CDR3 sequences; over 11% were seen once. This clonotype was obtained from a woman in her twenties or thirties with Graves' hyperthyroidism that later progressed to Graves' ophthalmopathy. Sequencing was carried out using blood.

CDR3 coding DNA: TGTGCCAGCAGCCCACCTACCGGGTTAAGCTCCTACGAGCAGTACTTC. Translation: CASSPPTGLSSYEQYF. J is TRBJ2-7 and V is TRBV7-9; D ambiguous. The CDR3 has 16 residues. The germline V and J ends were trimmed by 5 bases and 0 bases, with 17 bases remaining between them. The germline V gene encodes CDR1 SEHNR and CDR2 FQNEAQ (reference sequence).